This TCR beta chain came from a study of OX40 agonist ivuxolimab in advanced cancers. Regarding the study in general: Ivuxolimab, which targeted the costimulatory receptor OX40 (CD134), was an agonistic, fully human IgG2 monoclonal antibody. Intravenous ivuxolimab was administered to patients every 2 weeks at six dose levels: 0.01, 0.1, 0.3, 1.5, 3 and 10 mg/kg. Among the approximately 54 dose-escalation patients, some 20 had hepatocellular carcinoma, around 15 melanoma, 9 renal cell carcinoma and 9 head and neck cancer. The dose-escalation cohort was 82.7% male with a mean age of around 64 years, ranging from roughly 23 to 79. Prior anti-PD-1, anti-PD-L1 or anti-CTLA-4 therapy was permitted, and 40% to 50% of dose-escalation patients had received checkpoint inhibitors. Partial responses occurred in three dose-escalation patients, of whom one had hepatocellular carcinoma and two had cutaneous melanoma. The point of sequencing TCRbeta in the periphery was to test whether ivuxolimab changed TCR sequence diversity and drove clonal T-cell expansion. The paper describes the monotherapy dose-escalation part (N of about 52 patients) of the phase I trial of ivuxolimab.

What the work shows at the level of the full study, not this receptor alone: Antigen specificity was not determined for the clonally expanded peripheral T cells. In the 0.1-3.0 mg/kg groups, partial responders had among the lowest normalized peripheral clonal expansion, particularly in CD8+ T cells. At doses from 0.1 to 3.0 mg/kg, clonal expansion was seen in both CD4+ and CD8+ blood T cells between baseline and week 6. Low levels of normalized T-cell clonal expansion were also seen in some patients who did not respond. On average, CD8+ T cells showed more expanded clones than CD4+ T cells after ivuxolimab.

As regards this clone: Its antigen target is currently unknown. It has no much larger one-base neighbor in the sample; base qualities were not kept.

The trial excluded patients who had a history of autoimmune disease or were on systemic immunosuppression. In every dose cohort, peripheral blood was drawn for TCR sequencing at baseline, cycle 4 day 1, and cycle 7 day 1. Samples came from an open-label, multicenter, first-in-human phase I dose-escalation trial of ivuxolimab. Adults with locally advanced or metastatic head and neck squamous cell, hepatocellular, melanoma or renal cell carcinoma were enrolled in the trial. Before TCR sequencing, CD4+ T cells and CD8+ T cells from peripheral blood were sorted into separate populations. Trimming leaves V shorter by 8 bases and J shorter by 6 bases, with the junction holding 5 bases beyond the gene matches. According to the germline V gene, CDR1 reads MNHNS and CDR2 reads SASEGT. The CDR3 covers 13 residues, taking in both the cysteine and the phenylalanine. The DNA shown is the 39-base CDR3, in frame from base 1.

For sequencing of the TCRbeta CDR3 region, genomic DNA was extracted from the sorted cells. The immunoSEQ Assay was used to sequence the TCRbeta CDR3 regions. Imported from immuneACCESS, the table was reduced by TCRdb to in-frame sequences with V and J called. These copies leave out some clones; in studies compared against another copy, an unresolved V gene accounts for under half, and the cause of the remainder is not known. The sample table lists around 100,000 clones, just under 95% of them with a count of one. The ten largest account for 0.26% of the sample. The TCR sequence derives from an adult with an advanced solid tumor such as melanoma, head and neck, liver or kidney cancer. The chain is made from TRBV6-1 and TRBJ1-5; a stretch of 9 junction bases matches TRBD1. Specimen: CD4+ or CD8+ T cells sorted from blood, collected in a trial of the OX40 agonist ivuxolimab. The CDR3 reads CASGGQGSQPQHF. The nucleotide sequence is given as TGTGCCAGCGGCGGACAGGGGAGTCAGCCCCAGCATTTT.